This TCR beta chain was documented in a study of neurological immune-mediated disorders. Whole-study findings and limits: Among expanded clones, no CDR3 amino acid sequences were shared across subjects, a pattern suggesting private repertoires in all groups. The greatest TCR clonal expansion occurred in HTLV-1-associated myelopathy and the least in multiple sclerosis, which fell below healthy controls.

The cDNA was synthesized by means of template-switch 5'RACE, which was carried out with 10-nucleotide random UMIs. MiXCR was run by TCRdb on the 5' RACE reads, yielding one entry per CDR3 protein. The table lists about 57,000 distinct CDR3 sequences, about 10% of them singletons. Time point meaning: longitudinal time-point 1 (baseline). PBMCs stored at -80 C, numbering 2 million, were the origin of the unsorted libraries. This clonotype was counted once. The antigen remains undetermined. Germline-derived CDR1 and CDR2 are DFQATT and SNEGSKA (reference sequence). V lost 2 bases and J lost 3; bases outside the gene matches: 15. The CDR3 has 20 amino acids.

The chain is built from TRBV20-1 and TRBJ2-3; TRBD2 aligns across 15 bases. Sequenced material: PBMCs. The clonotype was recovered from a male donor with HTLV-1-associated myelopathy (HAM/TSP). The CDR3 reads CSARPPRAGLAGGRTDTQYF. As DNA, the CDR3 is TGCAGTGCTAGACCCCCCAGGGCAGGACTAGCGGGGGGGAGGACAGATACGCAGTATTTT.